Presented here are 9 T cell receptor beta chains from one specimen sequenced in a study of vaccination and CD4 T cells after COVID-19. Antigen specificity for these receptors is unknown. Treatment described: approximately 9-day PBMC culture with coronavirus spike peptide pools or control peptides (ViraFEST assay). Samples of CD4+ T cells were obtained from the unexposed donor before the COVID-19 pandemic (2011-2018). The Oncomine TCR Beta short-read assay was what sequenced the DNA obtained from cultured CD4+ T cells. Investigators obtained genomic DNA by extraction from cultured CD4+ T cells. TCRdb passed the PCR reads through MiXCR, listing each CDR3 protein once. The table has 10,000 or so distinct CDR3 sequences, roughly 35% seen once; the top ten hold about 14%. Sequenced input: CD4+ T cells from blood, cultured in vitro. The source of these receptors is a human donor in good health.

This clonotype was seen a handful of times. The chain carries TRBV20-1 and TRBJ2-3; D is possibly TRBD2 (6 bases). The CDR3 runs to 14 residues. The ends were cut back, 2 bases at V and 1 base at J, with 10 bases in the middle. Germline V gene data show CDR1 as DFQATT and CDR2 as SNEGSKA (reference sequence). The CDR3 spells CSARSPSGTDTQYF. CDR3 nucleotides: TGCAGTGCTAGATCCCCTAGCGGCACAGATACGCAGTATTTT.

DNA for the CDR3: TGTGCCAGCAAGGTTGACGGTGGGTTTACCGAGCAGTACTTC. This sequence encodes CASKVDGGFTEQYF. The rearrangement uses TRBV6-1 and TRBJ2-7, with no clear D. The CDR3 is 14 residues long. CDR1 MNHNS and CDR2 SASEGT come from the germline V gene. V was pared by 7 bases and J by 6 bases, with 19 bases between.

With respect to this clonotype: An end of the junction does not agree with germline; a read error may underlie this. The chain joins TRBV24-1 to TRBJ2-7, with D possibly TRBD2 on 6 matching bases. The CDR3 is 17 residues long. Germline V gene data show CDR1 as KGHDR and CDR2 as SFDVKD. The CDR3 region is CATSGPDPPVRKAGAPF. The DNA for the CDR3 is TGTGCCACCAGTGGACCGGATCCCCCCGTTCGGAAAGCGGGCGCCCCTTTC.

This clonotype was recorded once. This chain connects TRBV7-3 to TRBJ2-1; TRBD2 aligns across 9 bases. Per germline, CDR1 SGHTA and CDR2 FQGTGA. Trimming cost V 5 bases and J 3 bases; bases outside gene matches: 11. The CDR3 consists of 17 residues. DNA of the CDR3: TGTGCCAGCAGCAGACCCGTAGCGGGAGTTGGCTACAATGAGCAGTTCTTC. It encodes CASSRPVAGVGYNEQFF.

J is TRBJ2-5 and V is TRBV7-2; the D is unclear. CDR1 is SGHTA and CDR2 is FQGNSA in the germline V gene. Trimming cost V 1 base and J 4 bases, with 10 bases left between them. The CDR3 is 14 residues long. CDR3 region: CASSLDSPGETQYF. DNA of the CDR3: TGTGCCAGCAGCTTAGACTCGCCGGGAGAGACCCAGTACTTC. Looking up the rest from reference TRBV7-2 and TRBJ2-5 gives the full variable domain: GAGVSQSPSNKVTEKGKDVELRCDPISGHTALYWYRQSLGQGLEFLIYFQGNSAPDKSGLPSDRFSAERTGGSVSTLTIQRTQQEDSAVYLCASSLDSPGETQYFGPGTRLLVL.

The chain couples TRBV15 to TRBJ2-6, with 11 bases fitting TRBD1. The CDR3 covers 17 residues. From germline, CDR1 is LNHNV and CDR2 YYDKDF (reference sequence). Trimming took 5 bases from V and 4 from J; bases not matched to a gene: 7. CDR3 sequence reads: CATSPRTGGVGANVLTF. CDR3 sequence (DNA): TGTGCCACCAGCCCCCGGACAGGGGGCGTCGGGGCCAACGTCCTGACTTTC.

The V call is TRBV20-1, the J call TRBJ2-3, with D possibly being TRBD1 (5 bases). The CDR3 is 15 amino acids. With 0 bases removed from V and 1 base from J, the gap between germline ends came to 11 bases. Per the germline V gene, CDR1 is DFQATT and CDR2 is SNEGSKA (reference sequence). As DNA, the CDR3 is TGCAGTGCTAGAGATCTTGGGGCAGGCACAGATACGCAGTATTTT. Protein product: CSARDLGAGTDTQYF.

This clonotype has more than one count but fewer than ten. The V and J genes are TRBV24-1 and TRBJ2-1; TRBD1 is a possible D gene (6 bases). CDR3 length: 16 residues. The V end lost 2 bases, the J end lost 9 bases, and 19 bases lay between the germline ends. CDR1 KGHDR and CDR2 SFDVKD come from the germline V gene. The CDR3 here is CATSDSGTPVVGEQFF. DNA of the CDR3: TGTGCCACCAGTGATTCCGGGACACCCGTAGTGGGTGAGCAGTTCTTC.

V and J are TRBV6-1 and TRBJ2-7, with 7 positions matching TRBD1. Per the germline V gene, CDR1 is MNHNS and CDR2 is SASEGT. With V trimmed by 6 bases and J by 0 bases, 8 bases remained unmatched. The CDR3 is 15 amino acids. CDR3 region: CASSRRQGDSYEQYF. In DNA form, the CDR3 reads TGTGCCAGCAGCCGCCGACAGGGCGACTCCTACGAGCAGTACTTC.